This T cell receptor beta chain is from a study of CD8+ T cells in alopecia areata. Study-level points and caveats: More clonal than normal scalp was lesional scalp, particularly alopecia totalis/universalis. Numerous expanded lesional clones remained in scalp and blood during tofacitinib.

Treatment indicated: oral pan-JAK inhibitor, 5-10 mg twice daily. PBMCs served as the source from which CD4+ and CD8+ T cells were sorted. After isolation, RNA underwent reverse transcription to generate cDNA as the sequencing template. The data were produced by immunoSEQ multiplex PCR, yet TCRdb's version contains in-frame clones alone and is incomplete. The sample has around 100,000 clones, 70% to 90% seen once. As to this clone: Its antigen remains unknown.

V dropped 0 bases and J dropped 8 bases, with 5 bases sitting between them. The CDR3 has 11 residues. The germline V gene encodes CDR1 SGHRS and CDR2 YFSETQ. This receptor was taken from a human donor with alopecia areata. The sample in question was CD8+ T cells sorted from blood, obtained around week 34, from a patient treated with tofacitinib. The rearrangement links TRBV5-1 to TRBJ1-1, with D hard to call. The CDR3 DNA sequence: TGCGCCAGCAGCTTGGGCAGGGAAGCTTTCTTT. Translated, it gives CASSLGREAFF.